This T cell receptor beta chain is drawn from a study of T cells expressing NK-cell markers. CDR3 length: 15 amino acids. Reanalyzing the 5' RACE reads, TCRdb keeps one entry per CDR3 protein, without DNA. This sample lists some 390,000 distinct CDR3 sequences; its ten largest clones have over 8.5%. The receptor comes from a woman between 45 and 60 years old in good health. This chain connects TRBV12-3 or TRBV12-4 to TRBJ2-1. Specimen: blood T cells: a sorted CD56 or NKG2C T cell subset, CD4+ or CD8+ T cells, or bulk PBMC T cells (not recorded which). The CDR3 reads CASSVGLGVHNEQFF.